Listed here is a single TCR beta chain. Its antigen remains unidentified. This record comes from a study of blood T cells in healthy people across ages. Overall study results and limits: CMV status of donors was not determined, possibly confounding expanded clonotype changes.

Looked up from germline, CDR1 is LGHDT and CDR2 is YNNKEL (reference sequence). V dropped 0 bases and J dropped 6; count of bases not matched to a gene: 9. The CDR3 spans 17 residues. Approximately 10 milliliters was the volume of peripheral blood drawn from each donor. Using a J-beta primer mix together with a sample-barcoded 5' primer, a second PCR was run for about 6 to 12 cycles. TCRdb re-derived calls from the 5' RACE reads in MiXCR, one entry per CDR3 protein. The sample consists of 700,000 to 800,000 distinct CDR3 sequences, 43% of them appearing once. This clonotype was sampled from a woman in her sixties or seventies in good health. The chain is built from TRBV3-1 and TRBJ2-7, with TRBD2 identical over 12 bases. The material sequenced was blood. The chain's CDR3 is CASSQESLAGGPGEQYF. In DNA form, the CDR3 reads TGTGCCAGCAGCCAAGAAAGTCTAGCGGGGGGGCCTGGCGAGCAGTACTTC.